These T cell receptor beta chains were read from a single sample in a study of cytomegalovirus exposure and HLA in healthy donors. The data were produced by immunoSEQ multiplex PCR, yet TCRdb's version contains in-frame clones alone and is incomplete. The data show under 250,000 clones, approximately 82% seen once. The sample consisted of PBMCs. These receptors all stem from a woman between 50 and 59 years old in good health and CMV-seropositive. Both conserved end residues are part of each CDR3. Fields, in order: CDR3 DNA, CDR3 protein, D gene, clone size, J gene, V gene. A D gene is named only where the DNA matches it firmly. Clone size is given for some rows only: seen once, a few or many times, or a class if the clone is expanded.

CDR3 DNA: TGCGCCAGCAGTCGAATCACGACAGGGATATTTTCACCCCTCCACTTT
CDR3 protein: CASSRITTGIFSPLHF
D gene: TRBD1
clone size: -
J gene: TRBJ1-6
V gene: TRBV23-1

CDR3 DNA: TGTGCCAGCAAAGAGGTCAGGGCGCGGGGCTACACCTTC
CDR3 protein: CASKEVRARGYTF
D gene: -
clone size: -
J gene: TRBJ1-2
V gene: TRBV6-1

CDR3 DNA: TGTGCCAGCATGAGCGGGAATGAGCAGTTCTTC
CDR3 protein: CASMSGNEQFF
D gene: -
clone size: -
J gene: TRBJ2-1
V gene: TRBV6-5

CDR3 DNA: TGTGCCAGCAGTTACCAAGCCAGGGGAGCCAAAAACATTCAGTACTTC
CDR3 protein: CASSYQARGAKNIQYF
D gene: -
clone size: once
J gene: TRBJ2-4
V gene: TRBV6-5

CDR3 DNA: TGTGCCAGCAGCGTGTTGGGGGGTCGCGGCACTGAAGCTTTCTTT
CDR3 protein: CASSVLGGRGTEAFF
D gene: -
clone size: once
J gene: TRBJ1-1
V gene: TRBV9

CDR3 DNA: TGTGCCAGCAGCTTTGACAGGAGCAGGATCTATGGCTACACCTTC
CDR3 protein: CASSFDRSRIYGYTF
D gene: -
clone size: once
J gene: TRBJ1-2
V gene: TRBV11-1

CDR3 DNA: TGCAGCGTTGGGGGGAGGAACAATGAGCAGTTCTTC
CDR3 protein: CSVGGRNNEQFF
D gene: -
clone size: -
J gene: TRBJ2-1
V gene: TRBV29-1

CDR3 DNA: TGCGCCAGCAGCGTGAGGGCACAGAACACTGAAGCTTTCTTT
CDR3 protein: CASSVRAQNTEAFF
D gene: -
clone size: -
J gene: TRBJ1-1
V gene: TRBV5-1

CDR3 DNA: TGCAGCTTGGACGGGACAGGGGGCCTGGATGAGCAGTTCTTC
CDR3 protein: CSLDGTGGLDEQFF
D gene: TRBD1
clone size: once
J gene: TRBJ2-1
V gene: TRBV29-1

CDR3 DNA: TGTGCCAGCAGGCAGTCCGGGGACAGCGTCTACGAGCAGTACTTC
CDR3 protein: CASRQSGDSVYEQYF
D gene: TRBD1
clone size: -
J gene: TRBJ2-7
V gene: TRBV7-3

CDR3 DNA: TGTGCCAGTAGTGGATCAACCCGGGACAGTTCCTATGGCTACACCTTC
CDR3 protein: CASSGSTRDSSYGYTF
D gene: TRBD1
clone size: -
J gene: TRBJ1-2
V gene: TRBV19

CDR3 DNA: TGCAGCGTTGTGGACAGTGGCTACACCTTC
CDR3 protein: CSVVDSGYTF
D gene: -
clone size: once
J gene: TRBJ1-2
V gene: TRBV29-1

CDR3 DNA: TGTGCCAGCAGCGTAGCGGGGTTGAACACTGAAGCTTTCTTT
CDR3 protein: CASSVAGLNTEAFF
D gene: -
clone size: -
J gene: TRBJ1-1
V gene: TRBV9

CDR3 DNA: TGTGCCAGCAGTGAATATCGGCAGGGGGCCGGGGAGACCCAGTACTTC
CDR3 protein: CASSEYRQGAGETQYF
D gene: TRBD1
clone size: -
J gene: TRBJ2-5
V gene: TRBV25-1

CDR3 DNA: TGTGCCAGCAGCCCGCAGGGGCTATCGGACCAGTACTTC
CDR3 protein: CASSPQGLSDQYF
D gene: -
clone size: -
J gene: TRBJ2-5
V gene: TRBV7-2

CDR3 DNA: TGTGCCTGGAGTGCAGACAGAGGAGGCTACACCTTC
CDR3 protein: CAWSADRGGYTF
D gene: -
clone size: -
J gene: TRBJ1-2
V gene: TRBV30

CDR3 DNA: TGTGCCACCAGCAGTAGGGGGAACACCATATATTTT
CDR3 protein: CATSSRGNTIYF
D gene: -
clone size: -
J gene: TRBJ1-3
V gene: TRBV15

CDR3 DNA: TGCGCCAGCAGCCGTGGTGGTGGGCAGAATAACTACGAGCAGTACTTC
CDR3 protein: CASSRGGGQNNYEQYF
D gene: -
clone size: -
J gene: TRBJ2-7
V gene: TRBV5-1

CDR3 DNA: TGTGCCAGCAGTCCTGATATCACAGGGGTACGTGGCTACACCTTC
CDR3 protein: CASSPDITGVRGYTF
D gene: TRBD1
clone size: -
J gene: TRBJ1-2
V gene: TRBV27

CDR3 DNA: TGTGCCAGCAGCCCGGGGGGGGCGATGAACACTGAAGCTTTCTTT
CDR3 protein: CASSPGGAMNTEAFF
D gene: -
clone size: -
J gene: TRBJ1-1
V gene: TRBV6-1

CDR3 DNA: TGTGCCAGCAGCTCGGTTTCCCCCAATGAAAAACTGTTTTTT
CDR3 protein: CASSSVSPNEKLFF
D gene: -
clone size: once
J gene: TRBJ1-4
V gene: TRBV5-5

CDR3 DNA: TGTGCCAGCAGTTTAGCTAGAAGAAACTATGGCTACACCTTC
CDR3 protein: CASSLARRNYGYTF
D gene: -
clone size: -
J gene: TRBJ1-2
V gene: TRBV27

CDR3 DNA: TGTGCCAGCAGCCCTGACCGAGGACAGCCCCAGCATTTT
CDR3 protein: CASSPDRGQPQHF
D gene: -
clone size: -
J gene: TRBJ1-5
V gene: TRBV11-1

CDR3 DNA: TGTGCCAGCAGCTTAGTAAACAGGGTATTAAGAGCCAAAAACATTCAGTACTTC
CDR3 protein: CASSLVNRVLRAKNIQYF
D gene: -
clone size: -
J gene: TRBJ2-4
V gene: TRBV7-9

CDR3 DNA: TGTGCCAGCAGCGCCGTTACAGCCAACACCGGGGAGCTGTTTTTT
CDR3 protein: CASSAVTANTGELFF
D gene: -
clone size: -
J gene: TRBJ2-2
V gene: TRBV7-3

CDR3 DNA: TGCGCCAGCAGCCAAGACAGGGTGGGGTACACTGAAGCTTTCTTT
CDR3 protein: CASSQDRVGYTEAFF
D gene: -
clone size: -
J gene: TRBJ1-1
V gene: TRBV4-3

CDR3 DNA: TGCGCCAGCAGCGAGACAGAAGAGACCCAGTACTTC
CDR3 protein: CASSETEETQYF
D gene: -
clone size: -
J gene: TRBJ2-5
V gene: TRBV5-1

CDR3 DNA: TGTGCCAGCATCTTGGACAGCCTCGGTGCAGATACGCAGTATTTT
CDR3 protein: CASILDSLGADTQYF
D gene: -
clone size: -
J gene: TRBJ2-3
V gene: TRBV6-1

CDR3 DNA: TGTGCCAGCAGCGTAGGGCGGGCCCCCTACCAAGAGACCCAGTACTTC
CDR3 protein: CASSVGRAPYQETQYF
D gene: -
clone size: -
J gene: TRBJ2-5
V gene: TRBV9

CDR3 DNA: TGTGCCAGCAGTTCTCAAACCCGGGACAGGGGGCCCCTGAACACTGAAGCTTTCTTT
CDR3 protein: CASSSQTRDRGPLNTEAFF
D gene: TRBD1
clone size: -
J gene: TRBJ1-1
V gene: TRBV27

CDR3 DNA: TGTGCCAGCAGCCTTACTAGCGGGGGGCTTATCTCCTACAATGAGCAGTTCTTC
CDR3 protein: CASSLTSGGLISYNEQFF
D gene: TRBD2
clone size: -
J gene: TRBJ2-1
V gene: TRBV7-3

CDR3 DNA: TGTGCCAGTACAAGCCGTAACATTCAGTACTTC
CDR3 protein: CASTSRNIQYF
D gene: -
clone size: -
J gene: TRBJ2-4
V gene: TRBV19

CDR3 DNA: TGTGCCAGCGCCAGGGAGGGAGTAGGGCACTATGGCTACACCTTC
CDR3 protein: CASAREGVGHYGYTF
D gene: -
clone size: -
J gene: TRBJ1-2
V gene: TRBV6-5

CDR3 DNA: TGTGCCAGCAGCTTAGGGGGCCTAGCGGGGACCGGGGAGCTGTTTTTT
CDR3 protein: CASSLGGLAGTGELFF
D gene: TRBD2
clone size: -
J gene: TRBJ2-2
V gene: TRBV7-8

CDR3 DNA: TGCGCCAGCAGCCCGGTGGGAAGGGGAAATCAGCCCCAGCATTTT
CDR3 protein: CASSPVGRGNQPQHF
D gene: -
clone size: once
J gene: TRBJ1-5
V gene: TRBV4-1

CDR3 DNA: TGTGCCAACGAAGGACAGCCCCGGGGAGCTTTCTTT
CDR3 protein: CANEGQPRGAFF
D gene: -
clone size: -
J gene: TRBJ1-1
V gene: TRBV2

CDR3 DNA: TGTGCCAGTAGTAGCCTTTCGAGGAGCTTCGGGGAGCTGTTTTTT
CDR3 protein: CASSSLSRSFGELFF
D gene: -
clone size: -
J gene: TRBJ2-2
V gene: TRBV19

CDR3 DNA: TGTGCCTCCCTTACGGGGGGACGTTATGGCTACACCTTC
CDR3 protein: CASLTGGRYGYTF
D gene: -
clone size: few
J gene: TRBJ1-2
V gene: TRBV30

CDR3 DNA: TGTGCCAGCAGACGGACTAGCGGGGGGTCCGGGGAGCTGTTTTTT
CDR3 protein: CASRRTSGGSGELFF
D gene: TRBD2
clone size: -
J gene: TRBJ2-2
V gene: TRBV6-1

CDR3 DNA: TGTGCCTGGGGAACCCTAGCGGGGGGGCCCAGGGACACCGGGGAGCTGTTTTTT
CDR3 protein: CAWGTLAGGPRDTGELFF
D gene: TRBD2
clone size: once
J gene: TRBJ2-2
V gene: TRBV30

CDR3 DNA: TGTGCCAGCAGTCCCGGGGGTTCAGGGGCCAACGTCCTGACTTTC
CDR3 protein: CASSPGGSGANVLTF
D gene: -
clone size: -
J gene: TRBJ2-6
V gene: TRBV6-4

CDR3 DNA: TGCGCCAGCAGCTTGGAGGGGGACAGGGTCTCTGGAAACACCATATATTTT
CDR3 protein: CASSLEGDRVSGNTIYF
D gene: TRBD1
clone size: -
J gene: TRBJ1-3
V gene: TRBV5-1

CDR3 DNA: TGTGCCATCAGTGGCTCCACAGGAACCTATGGCTACACCTTC
CDR3 protein: CAISGSTGTYGYTF
D gene: -
clone size: -
J gene: TRBJ1-2
V gene: TRBV10-3

CDR3 DNA: TGTGCCAGCAGCTCAGGGGTACGCGGCTACACCTTC
CDR3 protein: CASSSGVRGYTF
D gene: -
clone size: few
J gene: TRBJ1-2
V gene: TRBV7-9